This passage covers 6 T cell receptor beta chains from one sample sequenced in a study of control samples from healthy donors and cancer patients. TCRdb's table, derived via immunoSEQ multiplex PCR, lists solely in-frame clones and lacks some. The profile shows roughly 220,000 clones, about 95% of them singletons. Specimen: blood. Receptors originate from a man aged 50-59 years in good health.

The CDR3, as DNA: TGTGCCAGCAGCGCCTACGGGACAGGGAAAACCGGGGAGCTGTTTTTT. It encodes CASSAYGTGKTGELFF. V gene TRBV9 combines with J gene TRBJ2-2; 9 bases align to TRBD1. Germline V gene data show CDR1 as SGDLS and CDR2 as YYNGEE. V lost 3 bases to trimming and J lost 5 bases; unmatched junction nucleotides: 8. There are 16 residues in the CDR3.

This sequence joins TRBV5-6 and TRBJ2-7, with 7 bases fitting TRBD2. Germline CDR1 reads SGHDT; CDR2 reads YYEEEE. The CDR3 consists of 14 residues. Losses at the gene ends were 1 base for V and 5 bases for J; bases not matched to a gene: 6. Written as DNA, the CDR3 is TGTGCCAGCAGCTTGTTTTACCGGGGGGACGAGCAGTACGTC. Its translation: CASSLFYRGDEQYV.

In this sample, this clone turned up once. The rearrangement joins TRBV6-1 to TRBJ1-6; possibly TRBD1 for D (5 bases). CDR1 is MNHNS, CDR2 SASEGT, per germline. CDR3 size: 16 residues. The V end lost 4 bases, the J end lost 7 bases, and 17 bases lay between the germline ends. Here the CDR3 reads CASSGIQGTWNSPLHF. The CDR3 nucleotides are TGTGCCAGCAGTGGGATTCAGGGAACGTGGAATTCACCCCTCCACTTT.

CDR3 nucleotide sequence: TGTGCCAGCAGCTTGGGGCGGGGGGAAAGCTACGAGCAGTACGTC. Its protein is CASSLGRGESYEQYV. The V gene is TRBV5-4, the J gene TRBJ2-7; 8 nucleotides align to TRBD2. Germline CDR1 is SGHNT and CDR2 is YYREEE (reference sequence). The CDR3 consists of 15 residues. The V gene end was trimmed by 0 bases and the J gene end by 3 bases; junction bases not matched to a gene: 5.

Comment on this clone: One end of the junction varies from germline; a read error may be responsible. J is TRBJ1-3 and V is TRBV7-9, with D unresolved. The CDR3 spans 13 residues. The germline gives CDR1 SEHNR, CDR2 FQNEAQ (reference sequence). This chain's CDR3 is CAISPVSGNTIYF. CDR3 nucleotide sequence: TGTGCCATCAGCCCGGTTTCTGGAAACACCATATATTTT.

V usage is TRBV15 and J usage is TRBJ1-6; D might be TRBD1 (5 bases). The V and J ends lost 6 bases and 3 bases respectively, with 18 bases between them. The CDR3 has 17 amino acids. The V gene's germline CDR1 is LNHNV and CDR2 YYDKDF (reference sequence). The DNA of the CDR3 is TGTGCCACCAGGGGGACCGGGACGGACCACTATAATTCACCCCTCCACTTT. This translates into CATRGTGTDHYNSPLHF.